Listed below are T cell receptor beta chains from one sample, sequenced in a study of spatial heterogeneity in lung cancer. TCRdb analysed the 5' RACE reads with MiXCR anew, one entry per CDR3 protein. The sample yields about 95,000 distinct CDR3 sequences, roughly 9.5% seen once. The sample consisted of PBMCs, taken at surgery. These receptor sequences come from a male donor with early-stage non-small cell lung cancer. The CDR3 runs from the conserved cysteine through the conserved F or W. Each record gives: D gene, clone size, J gene, V gene, CDR3 DNA, CDR3 protein. D genes are given only for firm matches. Some rows mark clone size as missing; the rest say once, few, many or name a class of expanded clone.

TRBD2 few TRBJ2-3 TRBV3-1 TGTGCCAGCAGCCCAGGGACTAGCGGGGCCGAGGATACGCAGTATTTT CASSPGTSGAEDTQYF
TRBD1 many TRBJ2-1 TRBV7-9 TGTGCCAGCAGCCTGACAGGGGGCGTTGCTAATGAGCAGTTCTTC CASSLTGGVANEQFF
- many TRBJ2-7 TRBV10-3 TGTGCCATCAGTGAGTCGAGACAGCTCTACGAGCAGTACTTC CAISESRQLYEQYF
- - TRBJ2-3 TRBV6-6 TGTGCCAGCAGTTACGGGGTGGAAGATACGCAGTATTTT CASSYGVEDTQYF
- - TRBJ2-5 TRBV15 TGTGCCACCAGCAGAGAGGGGGGTCCAGAGACCCAGTACTTC CATSREGGPETQYF
TRBD1 many TRBJ2-7 TRBV10-3 TGTGCCATCAGTGAACTGGGACAGGACAGCTCCTACGAGCAGTACTTC CAISELGQDSSYEQYF
- - TRBJ2-6 TRBV3-1 TGTGCCAGCAGCCAGCGAGGGGCGGGATCCTCTGGGGCCAACGTCCTGACTTTC CASSQRGAGSSGANVLTF
- many TRBJ1-2 TRBV29-1 TGCAGCGTTGGCCGCGGAGGGCACGGCTACACCTTC CSVGRGGHGYTF
- few TRBJ2-1 TRBV11-2 TGTGTCAGCAGCTCGTACTACTACGGGATGGTCTCCAATGAGCAGTTCTTC CVSSSYYYGMVSNEQFF
TRBD1 many TRBJ2-5 TRBV5-4 TGTGCCAGCAGCTCCGGACAGGGAGAGACCCAGTACTTC CASSSGQGETQYF
TRBD1 few TRBJ1-6 TRBV6-1 TGTGCCAGCAGTAAGACAGGGAATTCACCCCTCCACTTT CASSKTGNSPLHF
- many TRBJ2-3 TRBV5-1 TGCGCCAGCAGCCGACCGACAGGCACCGGAGATACGCAGTATTTT CASSRPTGTGDTQYF
TRBD1 - TRBJ2-5 TRBV20-1 TGCAGTGCTAGACCCACCGGGACAGTGGGCCAAGAGACCCAGTACTTC CSARPTGTVGQETQYF
TRBD2 few TRBJ2-1 TRBV5-1 TGCGCCAGCAGCACCGGGACTAGCGGGGACAATGAGCAGTTCTTC CASSTGTSGDNEQFF
- - TRBJ2-1 TRBV7-2 TGTGCCAGCAACTTAGAAATTACCTACAATGAGCAGTTCTTC CASNLEITYNEQFF
TRBD1 - TRBJ1-2 TRBV2 TGTGCCAGCAGCCCGGACAGGGGTGGCTACACCTTC CASSPDRGGYTF
- - TRBJ2-7 TRBV20-1 TGCAGTGCTAGAGGGCCCCCCGACGAGCAGTACTTC CSARGPPDEQYF
- many TRBJ2-3 TRBV4-3 TGCGCCAGCAGCCAAGGGTACAGAACCACAGATACGCAGTATTTT CASSQGYRTTDTQYF
TRBD1 - TRBJ2-3 TRBV2 TGTGCCAGCAGACTGACAGGGGCTAGCACAGATACGCAGTATTTT CASRLTGASTDTQYF
- few TRBJ1-4 TRBV19 TGTGCCAGTAGTCCCCACTCGCGAGGGAACGGTGAAAAACTGTTTTTT CASSPHSRGNGEKLFF